Sequencing of this T cell receptor (beta chain) was carried out in a study of shared clonotypes between healthy human individuals (dated by TCRdb to 2020 to 2022). With respect to the entire study: The cohort included a few men and two women between 18 and 49 years of age. Different laboratories and diverse techniques were used to prepare libraries and sequence TCR repertoires, to increase sequencing depth and limit assay-specific biases. For each donor, three plates each were used for CD4 naive and CD4 memory, two plates were used for CD8 naive, and one plate was used for CD8 memory. Blood TCR repertoires of roughly five healthy adults were deeply sequenced to estimate repertoire size and the extent of clonotype sharing between individuals. Leukapheresis yielded between about 0.9 and 10 billion PBMCs per donor.

Comment on this clone: Its antigen specificity is not known. The sample holds no much larger clone one base away, and base qualities are not on file.

The germline V and J ends show losses of 8 bases and 0 bases respectively, and no gene match explains 5 bases of the junction. Its CDR3 holds 15 amino acids, cysteine through phenylalanine. This entry keeps only the CDR3 DNA: 45 bases, framed from base 1. Reading the germline V gene (reference sequence) gives CDR1 LNHDA and CDR2 SQIVND. TCR CDR3 regions were amplified from genomic DNA by multiplex PCR using the deep immunoSEQ assay. Extracted genomic DNA from each cell subset was distributed evenly across all wells of several immunoSEQ 96-well plates, and each plate was treated as a replicate. For sorted subsets, each replicate PCR was loaded with around 220 ng genomic DNA, equivalent to 25,000 to 35,000 T cell genomes. Purified libraries were measured with a Qubit 3.0 fluorometer, size-checked on a Bioanalyzer 2100, and measured again with the KAPA Library Quantification kit. Every immunoSEQ 96-well plate was sequenced on a dedicated single-read 150-cycle Illumina NextSeq 550 flow cell. In the paper's pipeline: Because the immunoSEQ output held only junctional sequences and lacked quality scores, the filtering could not match the filtering applied to full-length reads. Sequences were annotated with PyIR, a Python wrapper for IgBLAST v1.9, and V/J genes and CDR3 were assigned using IMGT germline references. Reads were filtered out if the reads had weak V/J assignments (E-value above 1e-6), no CDR3, stop codons, out-of-frame junctions, or ambiguous translated residues. V3J clonotypes were defined as sequences sharing the same inferred V gene, J gene, and CDR3 amino acid sequence. Percentage overlap between repertoires was calculated by dividing the number of shared unique clonotypes by the size of the smaller repertoire. RTK rarefaction, the Chao1 estimator, and Recon v2.1 estimates of unobserved clonotypes were used to assess repertoire richness. Generation probabilities for all TCRbeta clonotypes obtained by the gDNA method from four donors were computed using OLGA. TCRdb obtained this table from immuneACCESS and retained in-frame rearrangements with V and J assigned. These tables miss some clones; where compared with another copy, unresolved V genes account for less than half of the shortfall, and the remainder is unexplained. V and J calls and clone size follow that table, whereas D and trimming were derived from the DNA. For this sample there are 2 million to 2.5 million clones; roughly 94% appear just once. The ten largest account for 0.1% to 0.15% of the sample.

General study outcomes and caveats: Compared with non-shared clonotypes, the clonotypes found in all four sorted-subset donors had higher generation probabilities. Pairwise subsampling indicated that sequencing depth was expected to affect the degree of clonotype sharing among donors. Larger estimated clonotype richness was generally found for naive subsets than for memory subsets. Sharing across several donors was observed for approximately 4.6% of naive CD4, over 3% of naive CD8, 2% to 2.5% of memory CD4, and roughly 0.4% of memory CD8 clonotypes. Even with the large sequencing depth, rarefaction of the sorted-subset datasets indicated that sequencing was incomplete. The genetic and exposure-history diversity represented was limited by the small number of donors. Sampling was restricted to blood, and TCR repertoires in tissues likely differ from the TCR repertoires found in blood.

The donors were healthy, HIV-negative adults with no recently reported acute infections or vaccinations. Every donor was a Caucasian adult residing in Nashville, Tennessee, USA. CD4+ T cells were enriched through magnetic negative selection, after which naive cells were positively selected on CD45RA and the remaining negative fraction served as the memory subset. Blood was obtained by leukapheresis, after which PBMCs were separated by Ficoll-Histopaque density gradient centrifugation and cryopreserved in liquid nitrogen vapor phase. Purity and quantity of every magnetically sorted T cell population were checked by analytical flow cytometry. Genomic DNA was isolated from each sorted fraction and quantified by UV absorbance on a Nanodrop 2000c.

The receptor comes from a young man in good health. This chain joins TRBV19 to TRBJ2-2; TRBD1 fits 8 bases in the junction. Sequencing used naive CD4+ T cells sorted from blood. The cell subset or site tag for this specimen amounts to: CD45RA+ positively selected. CDR3 reads: CASGTGAANTGELFF. The DNA is TGTGCCAGTGGGACAGGTGCCGCGAACACCGGGGAGCTGTTTTTT.